The 6 T cell receptor beta chains below all came from one sample that was sequenced in a study of blood T cells in healthy people across ages. A second about 7 to 12 cycle PCR used barcoded and J-beta primers. Via MiXCR, TCRdb re-called the 5' RACE reads, giving one row per CDR3 protein. In the table there are 750,000 to 950,000 distinct CDR3 sequences, approximately 32% of which are singletons. The same specimen was also included in a second study, on T cells of mothers and their children.

Sequences were obtained from blood. The receptor source for this set is a woman aged 40-49 years in good health.

The J gene is TRBJ1-1, the V gene TRBV7-3; the D is unclear. Trimming stripped 6 bases from V and 4 bases from J, with 9 bases between. Germline CDR1 reads SGHTA; CDR2 reads FQGTGA. This CDR3 region has 12 residues. CDR3 nucleotides: TGTGCCAGCAGGTCAGCGGGCACTGAAGCTTTCTTT. This translates into CASRSAGTEAFF. Full variable domain (remainder filled in from reference TRBV7-3 and TRBJ1-1): GAGVSQTPSNKVTEKGKYVELRCDPISGHTALYWYRQSLGQGPEFLIYFQGTGAADDSGLPNDRFFAVRPEGSVSTLKIQRTERGDSAVYLCASRSAGTEAFFGQGTRLTVV.

This chain links TRBV19 with TRBJ2-1; a weak D match, TRBD1 (6 bases). The germline V gene has CDR1 LNHDA and CDR2 SQIVND (reference sequence). The CDR3 extends over 14 amino acids. V shed 4 bases and J shed 6 bases, with 13 bases lying between them. The CDR3 DNA reads as TGTGCCAGTAGTAGGGGGCTCGGTGGCAATGAGCAGTTCTTC. This gives the protein CASSRGLGGNEQFF. The variable domain in full, completed from reference TRBV19 and TRBJ2-1, reads DGGITQSPKYLFRKEGQNVTLSCEQNLNHDAMYWYRQDPGQGLRLIYYSQIVNDFQKGDIAEGYSVSREKKESFPLTVTSAQKNPTAFYLCASSRGLGGNEQFFGPGTRLTVL.

The gene calls are TRBV28 and TRBJ1-1; 9 bases map to TRBD1. CDR3 size: 16 residues. Germline V gives CDR1 MDHEN, CDR2 SYDVKM. Trimming took 3 bases from V and 0 from J; bases not matched to a gene: 5. This CDR3 is CASSFVDRGMNTEAFF. In DNA form, the CDR3 reads TGTGCCAGCAGTTTTGTGGACAGGGGTATGAACACTGAAGCTTTCTTT.

With regard to this clonotype: At one end the junction does not follow the germline gene, possibly because of a read error. This chain joins TRBV18 and TRBJ2-3; the D gene is possibly TRBD1 (6 bases). This CDR3 region has 13 residues. Per germline, CDR1 KGHSH and CDR2 LQKENI. The CDR3 here is CASSPLQGHTQYF. The CDR3 DNA follows: TGTGCCAGCTCGCCACTCCAGGGGCATACGCAGTATTTT.

This clonotype was counted a few times. The chain employs TRBV6-1 and TRBJ1-1; no clear D. Trimming pared 4 bases from V and 0 bases from J, leaving 9 bases between. This CDR3 is 14 amino acids long. CDR1 is MNHNS and CDR2 is SASEGT in the germline V gene. CDR3 residues: CASSGLPMNTEAFF. The CDR3 nucleotides read TGTGCCAGCAGTGGATTGCCCATGAACACTGAAGCTTTCTTT.

This clonotype has a handful of counts. The chain employs TRBV4-1 and TRBJ1-5; D is unclear. This CDR3 spans 17 amino acids. Germline CDR1 MGHRA, CDR2 YSYEKL. Deletions cut 0 bases from V and 0 bases from J, with 12 bases between. CDR3 nucleotides: TGCGCCAGCAGCCAAGATGGCCGGGGTTATAGCAATCAGCCCCAGCATTTT. It codes for CASSQDGRGYSNQPQHF.